This T cell receptor beta chain was obtained from a study of OX40 agonist ivuxolimab in advanced cancers. Deletions cut 0 bases from V and 1 base from J, with 9 bases between. CDR1 is SGHRS, CDR2 YFSETQ, per germline. The CDR3 is 15 amino acids. This table comes from immunoSEQ multiplex PCR, and its TCRdb copy is limited to in-frame clones, with some not included. The repertoire consists of 69,000 or so clones, with 85% to 90% occurring once and the leading ten covering more than 0.45%. The rearrangement links TRBV5-1 to TRBJ2-3; no definite D call. Sequencing used CD4+ or CD8+ T cells sorted from blood, obtained in a trial of the OX40 agonist ivuxolimab. This sequence was found in an adult with an advanced solid tumor such as melanoma, head and neck, liver or kidney cancer. The chain's CDR3 is CASSLVRIRTDTQYF. In DNA, the CDR3 is TGCGCCAGCAGCTTGGTTCGAATTCGCACAGATACGCAGTATTTT.